This TCR beta chain was profiled in a study of cytomegalovirus exposure and HLA in healthy donors. Regarding the study as a whole: Among CMV-associated TCR beta chains, most appeared HLA-restricted in a later analysis. One variant, a missense change in DCLRE1C, was linked in a later analysis to TCR beta V- and J-gene trimming.

For this clone: Its antigen is currently unknown.

With 60 Vbeta and 13 Jbeta primers, the PCR was carried out. Clones were sequenced by immunoSEQ multiplex PCR, and TCRdb holds only the in-frame ones, with some missing. The table shows over 150,000 clones, with roughly 82% occurring only once. The CDR3 consists of 12 residues. The germline CDR1 and CDR2 sequences are SQVTM and ANQGSEA. The V end was cut by 5 bases, the J end by 5 bases, with 12 bases between. The chain uses TRBV29-1 and TRBJ2-5; a weak D match, TRBD1 (6 bases). This receptor was taken from a woman in her forties or fifties in good health and CMV-seropositive. The specimen sequenced was PBMCs. DNA of the CDR3: TGCAGCGTTATTACAGGGACGGAGACCCAGTACTTC. Protein sequence: CSVITGTETQYF.